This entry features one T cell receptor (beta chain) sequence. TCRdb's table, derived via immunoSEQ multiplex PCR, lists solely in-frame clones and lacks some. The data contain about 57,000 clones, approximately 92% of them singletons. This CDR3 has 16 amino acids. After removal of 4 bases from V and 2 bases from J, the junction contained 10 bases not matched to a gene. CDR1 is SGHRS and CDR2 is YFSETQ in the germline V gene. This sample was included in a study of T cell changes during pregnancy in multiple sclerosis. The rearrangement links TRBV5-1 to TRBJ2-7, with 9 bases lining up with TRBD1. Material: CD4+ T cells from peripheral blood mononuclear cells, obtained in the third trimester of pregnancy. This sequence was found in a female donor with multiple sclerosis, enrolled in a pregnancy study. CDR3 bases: TGCGCCAGCAGCCCAGAGATGGGGACAGGGACCTACGAGCAGTACTTC. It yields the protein CASSPEMGTGTYEQYF.